This record looks at one T cell receptor beta chain sequence and its context. Sequenced patients had shown CD8+CD57+ cell expansion by flow cytometry. The record originates from a study of CD8+CD57+ T cells in acquired aplastic anemia. TCR beta VDJ and CDR3 were profiled, and genomic DNA was the template. TCRdb ran MiXCR on the reads and lists one entry per CDR3 protein. Of 150,000 to 200,000 distinct CDR3 sequences listed, nearly 50% are singletons. J gave up 7 bases and V 0 bases, and 7 bases lay outside the gene matches. This CDR3 has 16 amino acids. Germline V gene data show CDR1 as SGDLS and CDR2 as YYNGEE.

The rearrangement joins TRBV9 to TRBJ2-5; 12 nucleotides align to TRBD2. This TCR derives from a human donor with aplastic anemia. Sequencing input: sorted CD4+, CD8+, or CD8+CD57+ T cells (not recorded which) from PBMCs. For the CDR3, the DNA is TGTGCCAGCAGCGTAGTACCTAGCGGGGGGGCGGCGACCCAGTACTTC. Amino acid sequence: CASSVVPSGGAATQYF.